This TCR beta chain was sequenced for a study of blood T cell repertoires in COVID-19. Study details: The study drew acute and convalescent COVID-19 samples from the United States, Italy and Spain. Sample material is recorded as cDNA or gDNA derived from T cells, B-cell-depleted T cells, or PBMCs.

Per germline, CDR1 LNHDA and CDR2 SQIVND (reference sequence). The CDR3 is 15 amino acids. Trimming removed 3 bases at V and 3 bases at J, with 12 bases between. In the authors' methods: Reference gene primer amplification in the assay estimated nucleated cell counts. Produced via immunoSEQ multiplex PCR; TCRdb's table is partial and in-frame only. D and trimming come from the DNA, and the V and J calls and clone size come from that table. This table holds fewer than 80,000 clones, around 90% found once. The material sequenced was peripheral blood. The chain is built from TRBV19 and TRBJ1-5, with a possible D match to TRBD1 (6 bases). The sequence came from a human donor in a cohort sampled during active COVID-19. The CDR3 spells CASSIYGQPNQPQHF. CDR3 DNA: TGTGCCAGTAGTATCTATGGACAGCCCAATCAGCCCCAGCATTTT.